This T cell receptor beta chain was sequenced for a study of blood T cells in healthy people across ages. Primers used in a second PCR of about 7 to 12 cycles were a sample-barcoded 5' primer and a J-beta primer mix. TCRdb passed the 5' RACE reads through MiXCR, listing each CDR3 protein once. The sample records approximately 1,000,000 distinct CDR3 sequences, roughly two fifths being singletons. Study results and caveats: Unsorted PBMCs blocked a conclusive comparison of naive and antigen-experienced cells. Long-lived donors had more naive CD4+ cells and higher diversity than aged donors.

In its sample, this clonotype was seen a few times. Its target is unknown. The V gene lost 5 bases and the J gene lost 5 bases, with 21 bases spanning the gap. Germline V CDR1 and CDR2: SGHTA, FQGNSA. The CDR3 has 17 residues. Specimen: blood. The TCR comes from a man aged 18-30 years in good health. The chain links TRBV7-2 to TRBJ1-4; TRBD1 might be the D (6 bases). The DNA for the CDR3 is TGTGCCAGCAGCCCTAGGGGGGCAGCCTACCCCAATGAAAAACTGTTTTTT. Translation: CASSPRGAAYPNEKLFF. The full variable domain, rest sourced from reference TRBV7-2 and TRBJ1-4, is GAGVSQSPSNKVTEKGKDVELRCDPISGHTALYWYRQSLGQGLEFLIYFQGNSAPDKSGLPSDRFSAERTGGSVSTLTIQRTQQEDSAVYLCASSPRGAAYPNEKLFFGSGTQLSVL.